This TCR beta chain was sequenced during a study of OX40 agonist ivuxolimab in advanced cancers. The CDR3 is made up of 15 amino acids. CDR1 LNHDA and CDR2 SQIVND come from the germline V gene (reference sequence). With 3 bases removed from V and 3 bases from J, the gap between germline ends came to 11 bases. Profiled with immunoSEQ multiplex PCR; TCRdb holds only in-frame clones, not every one. Here the sample spans roughly 79,000 clones, 70% to 90% being singletons. Note on this clone: Antigen unknown.

The study's findings and limits: Among expanded peripheral T cells, antigen specificity went undetermined. Nonresponders included some who also had low normalized T-cell clonal expansion.

This receptor was identified in an adult with an advanced solid tumor such as melanoma, head and neck, liver or kidney cancer. The material was CD4+ or CD8+ T cells sorted from blood, obtained in a trial of the OX40 agonist ivuxolimab. The rearrangement uses TRBV19 and TRBJ1-4; D is unresolved. For the CDR3, the DNA is TGTGCCAGTAGTATTCAGCGGGGTGCTAATGAAAAACTGTTTTTT. Translated: CASSIQRGANEKLFF. The full variable domain, its missing parts supplied by reference TRBV19 and TRBJ1-4, is DGGITQSPKYLFRKEGQNVTLSCEQNLNHDAMYWYRQDPGQGLRLIYYSQIVNDFQKGDIAEGYSVSREKKESFPLTVTSAQKNPTAFYLCASSIQRGANEKLFFGSGTQLSVL.